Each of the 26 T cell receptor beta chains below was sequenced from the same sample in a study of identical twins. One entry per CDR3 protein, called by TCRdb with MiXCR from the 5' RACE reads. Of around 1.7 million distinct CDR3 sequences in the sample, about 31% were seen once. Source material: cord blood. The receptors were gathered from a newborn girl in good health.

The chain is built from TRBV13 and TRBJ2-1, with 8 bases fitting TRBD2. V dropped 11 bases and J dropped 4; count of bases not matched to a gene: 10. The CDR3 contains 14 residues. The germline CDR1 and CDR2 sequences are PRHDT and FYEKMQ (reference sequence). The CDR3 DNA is TGTGCCGCCAAGCGGGAGAGGGAATACAATGAGCAGTTCTTC. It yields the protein CAAKREREYNEQFF.

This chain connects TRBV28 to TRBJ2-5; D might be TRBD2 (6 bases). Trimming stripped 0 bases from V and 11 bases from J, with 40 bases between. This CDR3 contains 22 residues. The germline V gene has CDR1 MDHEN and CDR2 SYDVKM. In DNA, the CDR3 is TGTGCCAGCAGTTTATGGGGGCTTCGGGCTAGCGCGAAAGCAAGCTCCTACAATGAGCAGTACTTC. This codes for CASSLWGLRASAKASSYNEQYF.

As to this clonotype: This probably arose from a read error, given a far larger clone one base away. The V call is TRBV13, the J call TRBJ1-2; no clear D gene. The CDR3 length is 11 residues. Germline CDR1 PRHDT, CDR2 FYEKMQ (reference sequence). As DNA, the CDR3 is TGTGCCGGCAGCTTAGAGGGTGGCTACACCTTC. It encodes CAGSLEGGYTF.

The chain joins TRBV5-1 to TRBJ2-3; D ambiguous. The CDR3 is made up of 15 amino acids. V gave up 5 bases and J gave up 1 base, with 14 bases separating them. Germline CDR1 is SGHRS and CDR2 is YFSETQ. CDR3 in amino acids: CASSEMGSRTDTQYF. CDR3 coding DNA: TGCGCCAGCAGTGAGATGGGTTCGCGCACAGATACGCAGTATTTT.

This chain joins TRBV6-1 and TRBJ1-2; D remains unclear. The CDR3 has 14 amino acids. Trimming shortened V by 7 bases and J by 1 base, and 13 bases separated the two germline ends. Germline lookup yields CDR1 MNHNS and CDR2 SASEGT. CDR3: CASKPDGGNYGYTF. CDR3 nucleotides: TGTGCCAGCAAGCCGGACGGCGGTAACTATGGCTACACCTTC.

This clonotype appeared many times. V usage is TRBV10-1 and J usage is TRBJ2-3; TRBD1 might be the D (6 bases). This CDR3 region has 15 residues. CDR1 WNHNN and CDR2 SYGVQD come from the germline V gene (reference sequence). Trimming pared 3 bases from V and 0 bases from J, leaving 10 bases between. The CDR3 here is CASSEWDNSTDTQYF. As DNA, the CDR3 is TGCGCCAGCAGTGAATGGGACAATAGCACAGATACGCAGTATTTT.

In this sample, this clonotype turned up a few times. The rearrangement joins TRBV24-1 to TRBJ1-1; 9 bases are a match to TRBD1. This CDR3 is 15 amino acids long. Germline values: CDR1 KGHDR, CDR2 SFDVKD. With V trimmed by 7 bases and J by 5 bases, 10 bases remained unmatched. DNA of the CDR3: TGTGCCACCAGGGAACAGGGGGCCCAGGGAACTGAAGCTTTCTTT. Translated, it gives CATREQGAQGTEAFF.

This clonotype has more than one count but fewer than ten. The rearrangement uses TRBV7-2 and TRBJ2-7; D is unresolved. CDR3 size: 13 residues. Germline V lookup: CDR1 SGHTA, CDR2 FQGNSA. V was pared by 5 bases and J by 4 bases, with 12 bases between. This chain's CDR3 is CASSPQQVYEQYF. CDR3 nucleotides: TGTGCCAGCAGCCCCCAGCAGGTGTACGAGCAGTACTTC.

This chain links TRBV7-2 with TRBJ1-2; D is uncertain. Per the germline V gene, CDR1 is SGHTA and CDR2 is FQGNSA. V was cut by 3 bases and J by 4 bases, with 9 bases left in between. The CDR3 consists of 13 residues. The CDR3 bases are TGTGCCAGCAGCTTCGGCAGGATCTATGGCTACACCTTC. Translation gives CASSFGRIYGYTF.

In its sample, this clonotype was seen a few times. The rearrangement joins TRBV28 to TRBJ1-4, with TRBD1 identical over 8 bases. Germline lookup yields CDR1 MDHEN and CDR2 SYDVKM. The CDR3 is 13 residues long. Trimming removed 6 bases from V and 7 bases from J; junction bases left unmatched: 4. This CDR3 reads CASRLGQVEKLFF. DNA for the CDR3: TGTGCCAGCAGATTGGGACAGGTTGAAAAACTGTTTTTT.

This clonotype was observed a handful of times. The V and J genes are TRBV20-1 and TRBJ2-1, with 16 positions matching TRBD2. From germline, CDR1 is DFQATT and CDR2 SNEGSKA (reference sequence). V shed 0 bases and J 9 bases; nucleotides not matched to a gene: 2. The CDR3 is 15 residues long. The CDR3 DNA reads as TGCAGTGCTAGAGATGGGACTAGCGGGAGGGCTGAGCAGTTCTTC. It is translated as CSARDGTSGRAEQFF.

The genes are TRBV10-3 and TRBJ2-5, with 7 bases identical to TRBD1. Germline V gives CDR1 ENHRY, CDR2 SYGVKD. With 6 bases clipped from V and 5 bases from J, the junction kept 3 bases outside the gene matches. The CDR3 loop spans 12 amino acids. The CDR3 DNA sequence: TGTGCCATCAGCTCGGACAGGGAGACCCAGTACTTC. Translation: CAISSDRETQYF.

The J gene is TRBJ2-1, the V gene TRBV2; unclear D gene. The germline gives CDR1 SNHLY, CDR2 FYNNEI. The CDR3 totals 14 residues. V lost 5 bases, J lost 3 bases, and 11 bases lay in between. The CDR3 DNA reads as TGTGCCAGCAGTTCGACCAAGTACTACAATGAGCAGTTCTTC. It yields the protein CASSSTKYYNEQFF. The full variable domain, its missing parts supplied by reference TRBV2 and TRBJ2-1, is EPEVTQTPSHQVTQMGQEVILRCVPISNHLYFYWYRQILGQKVEFLVSFYNNEISEKSEIFDDQFSVERPDGSNFTLKIRSTKLEDSAMYFCASSSTKYYNEQFFGPGTRLTVL.

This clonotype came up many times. The CDR3 loop reads CASSLGRTANYGYTF. The CDR3 bases are TGTGCCAGCAGCTTAGGACGGACAGCTAACTATGGCTACACCTTC. The genes are TRBV7-9 and TRBJ1-2, with D possibly being TRBD1 (6 bases). There are 15 residues in the CDR3. The V end lost 1 base, the J end lost 0 bases, and 9 bases lay between the germline ends. Germline V CDR1 and CDR2: SEHNR, FQNEAQ (reference sequence).

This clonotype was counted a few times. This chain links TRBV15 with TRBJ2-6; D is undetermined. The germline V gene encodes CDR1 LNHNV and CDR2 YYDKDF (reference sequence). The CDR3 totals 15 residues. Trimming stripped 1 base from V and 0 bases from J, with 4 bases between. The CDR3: CATSRVGSGANVLTF. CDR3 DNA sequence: TGTGCCACCAGCAGAGTGGGCTCTGGGGCCAACGTCCTGACTTTC.

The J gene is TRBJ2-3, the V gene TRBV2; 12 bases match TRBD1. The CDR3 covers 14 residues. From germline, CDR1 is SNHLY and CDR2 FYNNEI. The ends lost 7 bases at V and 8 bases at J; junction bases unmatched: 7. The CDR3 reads CASTGGTGGGTQYF. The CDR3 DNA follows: TGTGCCAGCACCGGTGGGACAGGGGGCGGTACGCAGTATTTT.

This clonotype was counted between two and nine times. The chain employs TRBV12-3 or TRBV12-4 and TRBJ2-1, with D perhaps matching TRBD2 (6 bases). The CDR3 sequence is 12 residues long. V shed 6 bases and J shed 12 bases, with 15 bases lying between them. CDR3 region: CASSPSGLTQFF. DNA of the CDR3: TGTGCCAGCAGCCCATCCGGACTAACGCAGTTCTTC.

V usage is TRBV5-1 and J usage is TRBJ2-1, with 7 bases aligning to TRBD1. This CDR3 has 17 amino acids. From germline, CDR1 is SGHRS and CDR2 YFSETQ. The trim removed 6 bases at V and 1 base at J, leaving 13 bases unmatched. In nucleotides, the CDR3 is TGCGCCAGCATGAGACAGGGTACCCTCTCTTCCTACAATGAGCAGTTCTTC. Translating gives CASMRQGTLSSYNEQFF.

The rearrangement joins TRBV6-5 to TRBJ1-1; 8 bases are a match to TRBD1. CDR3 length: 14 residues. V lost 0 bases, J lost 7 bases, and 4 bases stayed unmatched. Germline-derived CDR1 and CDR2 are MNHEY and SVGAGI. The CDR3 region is CASSYSTTGGEAFF. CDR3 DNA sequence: TGTGCCAGCAGTTACTCGACCACAGGGGGTGAAGCTTTCTTT.

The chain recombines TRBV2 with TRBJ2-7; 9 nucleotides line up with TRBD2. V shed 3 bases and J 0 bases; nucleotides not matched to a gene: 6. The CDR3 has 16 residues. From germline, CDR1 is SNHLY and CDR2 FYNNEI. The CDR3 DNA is TGTGCCAGCAGTGACCCTAGCGGGGCCCGCTCCTACGAGCAGTACTTC. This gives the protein CASSDPSGARSYEQYF.

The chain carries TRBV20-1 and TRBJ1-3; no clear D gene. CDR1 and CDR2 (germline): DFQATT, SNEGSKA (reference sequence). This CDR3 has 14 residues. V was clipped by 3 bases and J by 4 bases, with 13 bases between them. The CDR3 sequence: CSASSRAAGNTIYF. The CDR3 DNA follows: TGCAGTGCTAGTTCGAGGGCCGCCGGAAACACCATATATTTT.

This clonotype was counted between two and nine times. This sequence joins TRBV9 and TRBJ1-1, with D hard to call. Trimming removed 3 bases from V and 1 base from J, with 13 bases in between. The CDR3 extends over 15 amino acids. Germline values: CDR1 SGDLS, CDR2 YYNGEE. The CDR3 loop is CASSAGGAGNTEAFF. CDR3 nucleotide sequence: TGTGCCAGCAGCGCCGGTGGTGCGGGGAACACTGAAGCTTTCTTT.

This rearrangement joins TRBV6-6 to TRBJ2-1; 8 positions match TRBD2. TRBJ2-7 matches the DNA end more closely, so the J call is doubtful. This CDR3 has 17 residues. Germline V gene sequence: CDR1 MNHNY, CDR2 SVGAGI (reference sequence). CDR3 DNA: TGTGCCAGCAGTTACTGGGTAGGCGGGAGGCCATGGAATGAGCAGTACTTC. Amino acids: CASSYWVGGRPWNEQYF.

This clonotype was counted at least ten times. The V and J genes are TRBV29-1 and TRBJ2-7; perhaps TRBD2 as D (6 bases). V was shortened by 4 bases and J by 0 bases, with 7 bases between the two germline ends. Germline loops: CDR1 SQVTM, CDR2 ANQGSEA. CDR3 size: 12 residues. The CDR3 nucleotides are TGCAGCGTTGCGGGAGCCTCCTACGAGCAGTACTTC. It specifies CSVAGASYEQYF.

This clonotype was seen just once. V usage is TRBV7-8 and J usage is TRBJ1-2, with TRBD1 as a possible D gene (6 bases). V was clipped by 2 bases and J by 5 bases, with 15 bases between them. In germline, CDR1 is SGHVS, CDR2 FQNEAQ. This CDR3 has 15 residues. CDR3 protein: CASSLSRGREYGYTF. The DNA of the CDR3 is TGTGCCAGCAGCTTAAGTCGGGGGCGTGAATATGGCTACACCTTC.

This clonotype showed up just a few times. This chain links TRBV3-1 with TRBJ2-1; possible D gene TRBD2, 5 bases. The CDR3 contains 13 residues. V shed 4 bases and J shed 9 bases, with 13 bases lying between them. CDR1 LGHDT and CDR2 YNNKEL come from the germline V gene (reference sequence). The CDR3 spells CASSRVLASEQFF. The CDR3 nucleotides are TGTGCCAGCAGCCGGGTTCTAGCAAGTGAGCAGTTCTTC.